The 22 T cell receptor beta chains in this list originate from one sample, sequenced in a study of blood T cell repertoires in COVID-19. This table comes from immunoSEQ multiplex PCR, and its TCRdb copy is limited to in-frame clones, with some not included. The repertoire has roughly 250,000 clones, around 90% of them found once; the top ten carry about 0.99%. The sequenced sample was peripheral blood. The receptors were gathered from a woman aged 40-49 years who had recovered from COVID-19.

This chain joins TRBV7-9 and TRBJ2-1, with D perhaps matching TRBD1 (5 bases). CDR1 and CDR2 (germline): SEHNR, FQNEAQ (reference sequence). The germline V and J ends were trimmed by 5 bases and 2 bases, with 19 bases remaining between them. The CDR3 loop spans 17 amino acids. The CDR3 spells CASSPGRHAFTYNEQFF. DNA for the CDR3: TGTGCCAGCAGCCCAGGGCGGCACGCCTTCACCTACAATGAGCAGTTCTTC.

The CDR3 loop is CASSYVGGGTEAFF. The CDR3 DNA follows: TGTGCCAGCAGTTACGTGGGGGGTGGCACTGAAGCTTTCTTT. The chain employs TRBV6-2 or TRBV6-3 and TRBJ1-1; a possible D gene is TRBD1 (5 bases). The CDR3 extends over 14 amino acids. V gave up 2 bases and J gave up 4 bases, with 11 bases separating them. Germline V gives CDR1 MNHEY, CDR2 SVGEGT.

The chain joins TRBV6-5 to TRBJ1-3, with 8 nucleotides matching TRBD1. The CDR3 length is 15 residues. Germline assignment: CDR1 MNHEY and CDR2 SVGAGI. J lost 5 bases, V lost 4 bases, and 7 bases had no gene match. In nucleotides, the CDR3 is TGTGCCAGCAGTTCCGGTGCAGGGGGCCGAAACACCATATATTTT. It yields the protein CASSSGAGGRNTIYF.

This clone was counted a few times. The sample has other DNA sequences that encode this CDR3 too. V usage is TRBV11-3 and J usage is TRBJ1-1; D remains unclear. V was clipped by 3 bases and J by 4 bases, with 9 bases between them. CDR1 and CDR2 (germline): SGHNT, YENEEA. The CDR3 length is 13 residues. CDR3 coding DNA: TGTGCCAGCAGCTTGGCTTTTGGCACTGAAGCTTTCTTT. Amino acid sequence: CASSLAFGTEAFF. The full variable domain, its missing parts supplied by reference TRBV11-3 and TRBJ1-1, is EAGVVQSPRYKIIEKKQPVAFWCNPISGHNTLYWYLQNLGQGPELLIRYENEEAVDDSQLPKDRFSAERLKGVDSTLKIQPAELGDSAVYLCASSLAFGTEAFFGQGTRLTVV.

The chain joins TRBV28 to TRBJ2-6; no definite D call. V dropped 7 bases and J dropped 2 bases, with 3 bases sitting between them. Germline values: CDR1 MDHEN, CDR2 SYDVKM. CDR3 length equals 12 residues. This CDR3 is CASNTGANVLTF. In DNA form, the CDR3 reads TGTGCCAGCAACACTGGGGCCAACGTCCTGACTTTC.

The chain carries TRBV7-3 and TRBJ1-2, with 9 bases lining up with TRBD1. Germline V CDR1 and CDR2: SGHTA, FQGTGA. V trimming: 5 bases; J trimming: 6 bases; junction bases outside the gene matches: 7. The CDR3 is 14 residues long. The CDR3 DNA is TGTGCCAGCAGCCCCCGGACAGGGGAGAATGGCTACACCTTC. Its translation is CASSPRTGENGYTF.

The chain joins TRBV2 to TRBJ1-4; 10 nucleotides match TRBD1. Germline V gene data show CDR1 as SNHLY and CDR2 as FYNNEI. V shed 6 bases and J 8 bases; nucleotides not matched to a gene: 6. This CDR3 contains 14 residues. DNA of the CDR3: TGTGCCAGCAGGGACGACAGGGGGCGGGAAAAACTGTTTTTT. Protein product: CASRDDRGREKLFF.

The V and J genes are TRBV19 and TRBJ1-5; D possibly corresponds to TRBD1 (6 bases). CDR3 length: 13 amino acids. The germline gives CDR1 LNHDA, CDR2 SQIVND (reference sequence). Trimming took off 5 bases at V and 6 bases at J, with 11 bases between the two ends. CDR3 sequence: CASSPRGAQPQHF. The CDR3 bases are TGTGCCAGTAGTCCTCGGGGGGCTCAGCCCCAGCATTTT.

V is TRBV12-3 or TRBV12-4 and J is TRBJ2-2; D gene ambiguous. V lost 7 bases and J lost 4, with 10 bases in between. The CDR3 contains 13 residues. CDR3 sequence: CASIPPSTGELFF. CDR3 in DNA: TGTGCCAGCATCCCCCCTAGCACCGGGGAGCTGTTTTTT.

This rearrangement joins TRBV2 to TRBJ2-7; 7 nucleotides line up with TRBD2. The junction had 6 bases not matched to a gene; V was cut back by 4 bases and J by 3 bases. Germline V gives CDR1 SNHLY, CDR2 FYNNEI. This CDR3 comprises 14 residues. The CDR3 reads CASSVGRALYEQYF. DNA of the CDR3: TGTGCCAGCAGTGTGGGGAGGGCCCTCTACGAGCAGTACTTC.

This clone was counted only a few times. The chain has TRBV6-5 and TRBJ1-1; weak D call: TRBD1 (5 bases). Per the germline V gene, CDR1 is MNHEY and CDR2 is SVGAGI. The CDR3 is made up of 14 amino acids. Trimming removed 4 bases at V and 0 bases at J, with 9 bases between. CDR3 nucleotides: TGTGCCAGCAGTTCGCGGGGGATGAACACTGAAGCTTTCTTT. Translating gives CASSSRGMNTEAFF.

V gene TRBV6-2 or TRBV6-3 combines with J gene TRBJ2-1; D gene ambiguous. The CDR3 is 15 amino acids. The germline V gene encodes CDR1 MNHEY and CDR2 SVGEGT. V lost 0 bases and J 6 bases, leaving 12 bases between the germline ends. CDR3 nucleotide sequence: TGTGCCAGCAGTTACTCGACACTCGTTATCAATGAGCAGTTCTTC. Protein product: CASSYSTLVINEQFF.

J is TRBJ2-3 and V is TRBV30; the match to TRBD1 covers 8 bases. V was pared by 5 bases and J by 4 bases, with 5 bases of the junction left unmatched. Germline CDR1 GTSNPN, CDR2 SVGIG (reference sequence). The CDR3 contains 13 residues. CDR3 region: CAWDRGPADTQYF. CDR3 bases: TGTGCCTGGGACAGGGGCCCCGCAGATACGCAGTATTTT. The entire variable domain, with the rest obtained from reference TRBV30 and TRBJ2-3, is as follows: SQTIHQWPATLVQPVGSPLSLECTVEGTSNPNLYWYRQAAGRGLQLLFYSVGIGQISSEVPQNLSASRPQDRQFILSSKKLLLSDSGFYLCAWDRGPADTQYFGPGTRLTVL.

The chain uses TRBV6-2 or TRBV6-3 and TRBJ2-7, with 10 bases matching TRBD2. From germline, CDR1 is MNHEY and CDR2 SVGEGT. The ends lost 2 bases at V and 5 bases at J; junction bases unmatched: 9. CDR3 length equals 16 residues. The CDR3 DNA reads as TGTGCCAGCAGTTACGGGCGGGCTAGCGGGAGTCACGAGCAGTACGTC. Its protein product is CASSYGRASGSHEQYV.

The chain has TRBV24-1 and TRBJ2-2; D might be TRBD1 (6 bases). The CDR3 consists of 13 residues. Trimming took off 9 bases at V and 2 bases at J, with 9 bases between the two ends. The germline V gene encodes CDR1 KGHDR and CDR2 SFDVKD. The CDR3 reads CATQGRNTGELFF. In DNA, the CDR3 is TGTGCCACCCAGGGGAGAAACACCGGGGAGCTGTTTTTT.

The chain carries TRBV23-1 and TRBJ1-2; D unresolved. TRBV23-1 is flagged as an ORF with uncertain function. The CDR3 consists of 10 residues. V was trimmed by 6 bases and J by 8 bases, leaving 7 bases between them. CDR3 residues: CASSPGGYTF. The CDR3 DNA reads TGCGCCAGCAGCCCGGGAGGCTACACCTTC.

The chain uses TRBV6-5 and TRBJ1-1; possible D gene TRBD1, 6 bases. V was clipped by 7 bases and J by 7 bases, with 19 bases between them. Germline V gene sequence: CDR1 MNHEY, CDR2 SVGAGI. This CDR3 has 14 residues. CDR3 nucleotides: TGTGCCAGCATCGATGTAGGGGGGGCCCTTGAAGCTTTCTTT. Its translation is CASIDVGGALEAFF.

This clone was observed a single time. Here the CDR3 DNA reads TGTGCCAGCAGTTCCACTCGACAGGGTGAAGCTTTCTTT. The encoded protein is CASSSTRQGEAFF. This chain links TRBV6-2 or TRBV6-3 with TRBJ1-1, with 7 bases that match TRBD1. After removal of 4 bases from V and 7 bases from J, the junction contained 6 bases not matched to a gene. The germline CDR1 and CDR2 sequences are MNHEY and SVGEGT. This CDR3 has 13 amino acids.

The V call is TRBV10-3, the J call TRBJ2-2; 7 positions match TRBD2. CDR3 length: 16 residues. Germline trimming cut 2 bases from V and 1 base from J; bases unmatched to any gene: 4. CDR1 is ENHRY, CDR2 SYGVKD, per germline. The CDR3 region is CAISERSSGNTGELFF. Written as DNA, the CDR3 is TGTGCCATCAGTGAGCGCTCTAGCGGGAACACCGGGGAGCTGTTTTTT.

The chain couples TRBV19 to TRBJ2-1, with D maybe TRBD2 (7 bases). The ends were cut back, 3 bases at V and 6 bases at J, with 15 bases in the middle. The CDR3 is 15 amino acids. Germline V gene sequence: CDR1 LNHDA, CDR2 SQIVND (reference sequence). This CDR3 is CASSIGGTQFNEQFF. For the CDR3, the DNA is TGTGCCAGTAGTATCGGGGGGACACAGTTCAATGAGCAGTTCTTC.

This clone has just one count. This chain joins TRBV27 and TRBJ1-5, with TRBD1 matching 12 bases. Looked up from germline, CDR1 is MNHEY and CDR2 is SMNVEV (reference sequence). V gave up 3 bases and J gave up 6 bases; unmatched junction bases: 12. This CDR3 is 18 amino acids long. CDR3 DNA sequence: TGTGCCAGCAGTTTTAGGGTGGGACAGGGGGCGCGGGGTCAGCCCCAGCATTTT. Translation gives CASSFRVGQGARGQPQHF.

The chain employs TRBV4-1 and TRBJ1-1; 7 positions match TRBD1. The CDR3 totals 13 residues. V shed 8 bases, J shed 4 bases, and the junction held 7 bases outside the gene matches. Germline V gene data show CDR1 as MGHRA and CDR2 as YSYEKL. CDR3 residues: CASREQGFTEAFF. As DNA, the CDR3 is TGCGCCAGCCGCGAACAGGGGTTCACTGAAGCTTTCTTT.